What follows is one TCR beta chain and its context. These data originate in a study of blood T cell repertoires in COVID-19. In the study overall: Collection of acute and convalescent COVID-19 samples took place in the United States, Italy and Spain. From T cells, B-cell-depleted T cells, or PBMCs came the material, which was cDNA or gDNA.

Authors' processing steps: Reference gene primer amplification yielded estimated nucleated cell counts. Assay used: immunoSEQ multiplex PCR; TCRdb lists only in-frame clones, some missing. V and J calls and clone size follow that table, whereas D and trimming were derived from the DNA. This sample has 50,000 or so clones; approximately 85% occur once, and the top ten carry roughly 15%. Germline V CDR1 and CDR2: SGHTA, FQGNSA. This CDR3 comprises 14 residues. V shed 2 bases and J 1 base; nucleotides not matched to a gene: 0. Sequencing was performed on peripheral blood. The chain links TRBV7-2 to TRBJ2-3, with 7 bases that match TRBD2. This clonotype was sampled from a human donor in a cohort sampled during active COVID-19. This CDR3 reads CASSLTSGTDTQYF. CDR3 bases: TGTGCCAGCAGCTTAACTAGCGGCACAGATACGCAGTATTTT.